These T cell receptor beta chains were read from a single sample in a study of memory CD4+ T cells and cytomegalovirus serostatus. Sequenced by immunoSEQ multiplex PCR; TCRdb stores in-frame clones only, minus some. The sample has about 100,000 clones, roughly 80% seen once; the top ten hold around 3.6%. The specimen sequenced was memory CD4+ T cells from blood. The receptor source for this set is an adult in good health and CMV-seropositive. CDR3s include the opening cysteine and the closing phenylalanine or tryptophan. Fields, in order: J gene, D gene, V gene, clone size, CDR3 DNA, CDR3 protein. The D gene is left open where the match is weak. A row's size may be missing; if present it is once, few, many or a size class.

>TRBJ2-7|.|TRBV19|once
TGTGCCAGTAGTATTGGGGAAGGGTACGAGCAGTACTTC
CASSIGEGYEQYF
>TRBJ2-2|.|TRBV6-5|few
TGTGCCAGCAGTTACTCAGTCAGGGTGGCTACCGGGGAGCTGTTTTTT
CASSYSVRVATGELFF
>TRBJ1-1|.|TRBV6-1|.
TGTGCCAGCAGTGACGGGCAGTTATATGAAGCTTTCTTT
CASSDGQLYEAFF
>TRBJ1-2|TRBD1|TRBV7-3|.
TGTGCCGGACAGGGGCGACACCACTATGGCTACACCTTC
CAGQGRHHYGYTF
>TRBJ1-2|.|TRBV5-1|.
TGCGCCAGCAGCTTAGGACACCAACAGCCCTATGGCTACACCTTC
CASSLGHQQPYGYTF
>TRBJ2-7|.|TRBV19|.
TGTGCCAGTAGTCCTCAAGGTGGGTACTACGAGCAGTACTTC
CASSPQGGYYEQYF
>TRBJ2-3|TRBD2|TRBV7-6|once
TGTGCCAGCAGCTTAGTAGCGGGGGTCACAGATACGCAGTATTTT
CASSLVAGVTDTQYF
>TRBJ2-6|.|TRBV9|.
TGTGCCAGCAGCACTAGACCGGGCTCTGGGGCCAACGTCCTGACTTTC
CASSTRPGSGANVLTF
>TRBJ2-1|TRBD2|TRBV4-1|.
TGCGCCAGCAGCCAAGAGGGTAATAGCGGGGTGGAGCAGTTCTTC
CASSQEGNSGVEQFF
>TRBJ2-5|TRBD1|TRBV12-5|.
TGTGCTAGTGCCTCTCGGACAGGGGAAGAGACCCAGTACTTC
CASASRTGEETQYF
>TRBJ2-5|.|TRBV19|.
TGTGCCAGTAGTATTATGGCAGGTCAAGAGACCCAGTACTTC
CASSIMAGQETQYF
>TRBJ1-2|.|TRBV9|.
TGTGCCAGCAGCGTAGGCCCGGAGGCGGTCTATGGCTACACCTTC
CASSVGPEAVYGYTF
>TRBJ2-3|.|TRBV9|.
TGTGCCAGCACCGGGCTCACAGATACGCAGTATTTT
CASTGLTDTQYF
>TRBJ2-7|.|TRBV28|.
TGTGCCAGCACCCCCGAGGGGGTGGGGTACGAGCAGTACTTC
CASTPEGVGYEQYF
>TRBJ1-2|.|TRBV4-3|.
TGCGCCAGCAGCCAAGAAGGCAGGGGACACTATGGCTACACCTTC
CASSQEGRGHYGYTF
>TRBJ2-7|TRBD2|TRBV7-2|.
TGTGCCAGCAGCTTAGTTTCCGGGACTAACTCCTACGAGCAGTACTTC
CASSLVSGTNSYEQYF
>TRBJ1-1|.|TRBV6-6|.
TGTGCCAGCAGTTACTCGAGGGGTGGGGACACTGAAGCTTTCTTT
CASSYSRGGDTEAFF
>TRBJ1-2|.|TRBV30|.
TGTGCCTGGAGTGTACGGGGAGCGGAGGGGACGTTCGGCTACACCTTC
CAWSVRGAEGTFGYTF
>TRBJ1-4|.|TRBV6-1|.
TGTGCCAGCACCGGGGCGGCTAATGAAAAACTGTTTTTT
CASTGAANEKLFF
>TRBJ2-2|TRBD2|TRBV7-7|.
TGTGCTAGCAGCTCCGGACTAGCGGGAAAGGCCGGGGAGCTGTTTTTT
CASSSGLAGKAGELFF
>TRBJ1-3|.|TRBV29-1|.
TGCAGCGTTGCTGGACTCTCTGGAAACACCATATATTTT
CSVAGLSGNTIYF
>TRBJ2-7|.|TRBV5-1|.
TGCGCCAGCAGCTTCAACGTATACGAGCAGTACTTC
CASSFNVYEQYF
>TRBJ1-3|.|TRBV5-6|once
TGTGCCAGCAGCTTGGAAATGGCGGGAGGCGCCACCATATATTTT
CASSLEMAGGATIYF